This T cell receptor (beta chain) appears in the sequencing data of a study of shared clonotypes between healthy human individuals. Points from the study as a whole: The naive CD4 repertoires of a handful of donors were compared, and roughly 5% of clonotypes were shared. Expectations were that clonotype sharing among donors would be affected by sequencing depth.

With respect to this clone: Its antigen is not identified.

Generated by immunoSEQ multiplex PCR, the TCRdb table keeps only in-frame clones and is missing some. The data contain under 200,000 clones, about 93% of them singletons. The CDR3 covers 17 residues. Unmatched junction bases numbered 5, after V lost 0 bases and J lost 1 base. Per the germline V gene, CDR1 is SEHNR and CDR2 is FQNEAQ (reference sequence). The chain uses TRBV7-9 and TRBJ2-1, with 8 positions matching TRBD2. The clonotype was recovered from a woman aged 25 to 39 in good health. Sequences were obtained from naive CD4+ T cells sorted from blood. The subset here: CD45RA+ positively selected. The CDR3 bases are TGTGCCAGCAGCTTAGCGTCGGGCGGGGGGTCCTACAATGAGCAGTTCTTC. Its protein product is CASSLASGGGSYNEQFF.